This T cell receptor beta chain was found in a study of cytomegalovirus exposure and HLA in healthy donors. Whole-study context: The same platform as the roughly 630 first-cohort repertoires was used for the roughly 130 validation repertoires, a later analysis reported. Overall study results and limits: According to reports, the classifier identified cytomegalovirus status with high specificity and sensitivity. Altogether, some 160 TCR beta chains were recorded as cytomegalovirus-associated. In the 90 to 150 validation repertoires, approximately 93% of cluster scores exceeded 0, per a later analysis.

Sequencing used immunoSEQ multiplex PCR; TCRdb keeps in-frame clones, though not all of them. This sample has 90,000 to 140,000 clones; approximately 90% occur once, and the top ten carry roughly 4%. Germline V gene data show CDR1 as LGHNA and CDR2 as YNFKEQ. CDR3 length equals 15 residues. Between the trimmed V and J ends, which lost 0 bases and 1 base, there was a span of 7 bases. As for this clone: What it binds is not known.

The chain links TRBV4-2 to TRBJ1-3; D is ambiguous. Sequencing input: PBMCs. The TCR sequence derives from a woman aged 18-29 years in good health and CMV-seropositive. Written as DNA, the CDR3 is TGTGCCAGCAGCCAAGATCCCGCGTCTGGAAACACCATATATTTT. Protein sequence: CASSQDPASGNTIYF.